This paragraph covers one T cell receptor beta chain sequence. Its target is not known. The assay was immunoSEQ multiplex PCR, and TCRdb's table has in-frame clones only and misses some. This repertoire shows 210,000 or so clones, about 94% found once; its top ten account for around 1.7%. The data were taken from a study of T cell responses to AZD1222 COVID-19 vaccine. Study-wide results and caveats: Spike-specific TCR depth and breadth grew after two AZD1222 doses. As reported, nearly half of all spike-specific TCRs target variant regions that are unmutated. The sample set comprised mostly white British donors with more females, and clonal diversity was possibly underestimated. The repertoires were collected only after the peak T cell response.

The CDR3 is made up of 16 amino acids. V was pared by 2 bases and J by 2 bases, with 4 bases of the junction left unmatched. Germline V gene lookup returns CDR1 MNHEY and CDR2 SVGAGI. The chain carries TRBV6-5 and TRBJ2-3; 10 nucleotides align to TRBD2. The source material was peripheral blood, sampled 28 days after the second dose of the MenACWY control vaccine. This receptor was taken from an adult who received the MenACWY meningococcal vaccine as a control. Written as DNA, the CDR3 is TGTGCCAGCAGTTACCCTAGCGGGAGTGTCACAGATACGCAGTATTTT. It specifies CASSYPSGSVTDTQYF.